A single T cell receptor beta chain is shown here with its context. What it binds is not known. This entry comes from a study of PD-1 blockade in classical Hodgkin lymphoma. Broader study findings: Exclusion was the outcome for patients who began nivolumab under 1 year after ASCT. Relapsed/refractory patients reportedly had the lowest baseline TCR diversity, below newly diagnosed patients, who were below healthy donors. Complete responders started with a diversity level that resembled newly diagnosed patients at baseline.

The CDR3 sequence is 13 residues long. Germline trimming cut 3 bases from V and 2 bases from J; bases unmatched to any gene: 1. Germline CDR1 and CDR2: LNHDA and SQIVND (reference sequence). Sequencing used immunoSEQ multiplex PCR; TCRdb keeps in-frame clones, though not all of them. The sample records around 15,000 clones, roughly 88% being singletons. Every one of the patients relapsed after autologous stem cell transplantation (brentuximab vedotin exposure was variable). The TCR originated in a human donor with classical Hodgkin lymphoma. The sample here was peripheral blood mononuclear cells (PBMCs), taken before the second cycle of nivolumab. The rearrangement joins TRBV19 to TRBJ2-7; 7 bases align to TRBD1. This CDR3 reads CASSMGQTYEQYF. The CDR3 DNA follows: TGTGCCAGTAGTATGGGACAGACCTACGAGCAGTACTTC. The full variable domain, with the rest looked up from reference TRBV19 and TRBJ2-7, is DGGITQSPKYLFRKEGQNVTLSCEQNLNHDAMYWYRQDPGQGLRLIYYSQIVNDFQKGDIAEGYSVSREKKESFPLTVTSAQKNPTAFYLCASSMGQTYEQYFGPGTRLTVT.